This TCR beta chain was identified during a study of response to subunit inactivated influenza vaccine. From the RT-PCR reads, TCRdb called clonotypes with MiXCR, one entry per CDR3 protein. The sample lists almost 250,000 distinct CDR3 sequences, 12% occurring once. Turning to this clonotype: Its antigen is as yet unknown.

The V segment lost 5 bases and the J segment 4 bases; nucleotides outside the gene matches: 8. Looked up from germline, CDR1 is SGHVS and CDR2 is FQNEAQ. The CDR3 is 16 residues long. The study, taken as a whole, reports: There was a suggestion from the authors that each seasonal influenza vaccination recruits few new T cells.

Sequencing was performed on non-naive T cells sorted from PBMCs, taken 14 to 15 days before vaccination. The receptor was isolated from a man aged 50 to 60 who received an inactivated influenza vaccine. The chain couples TRBV7-8 to TRBJ2-2, with TRBD2 matching over 9 bases. Here the CDR3 DNA reads TGTGCCAGCAGCGCGCGGACTAGCGAGGCCACCGGGGAGCTGTTTTTT. It yields the protein CASSARTSEATGELFF.